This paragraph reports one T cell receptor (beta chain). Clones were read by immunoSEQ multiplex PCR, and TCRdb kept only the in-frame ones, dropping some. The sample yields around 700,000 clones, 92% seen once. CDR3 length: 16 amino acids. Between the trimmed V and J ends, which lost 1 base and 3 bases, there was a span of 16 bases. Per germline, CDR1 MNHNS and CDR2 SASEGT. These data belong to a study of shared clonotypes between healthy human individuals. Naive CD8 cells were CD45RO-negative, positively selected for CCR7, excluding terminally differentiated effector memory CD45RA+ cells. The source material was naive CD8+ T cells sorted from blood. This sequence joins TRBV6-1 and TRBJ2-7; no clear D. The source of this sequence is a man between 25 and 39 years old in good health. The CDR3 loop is CASSEGVATSIYEQYF. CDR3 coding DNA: TGTGCCAGCAGTGAAGGGGTTGCGACCTCCATCTACGAGCAGTACTTC.